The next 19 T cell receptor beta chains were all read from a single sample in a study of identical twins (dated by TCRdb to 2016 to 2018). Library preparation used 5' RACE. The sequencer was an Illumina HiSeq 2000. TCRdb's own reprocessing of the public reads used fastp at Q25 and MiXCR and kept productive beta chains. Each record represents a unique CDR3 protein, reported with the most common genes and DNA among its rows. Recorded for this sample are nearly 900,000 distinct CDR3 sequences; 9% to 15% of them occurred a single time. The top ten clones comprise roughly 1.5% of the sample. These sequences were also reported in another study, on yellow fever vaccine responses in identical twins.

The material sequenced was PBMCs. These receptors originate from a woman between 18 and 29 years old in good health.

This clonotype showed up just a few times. The CDR3 region is CASSWEKFDTGELFF. The CDR3 region has the DNA TGTGCCAGCAGTTGGGAAAAATTCGACACCGGGGAGCTGTTTTTT. V is TRBV6-5 and J is TRBJ2-2, with D uncertain. The V end was cut by 4 bases, the J end by 3 bases, with 12 bases between. The CDR3 contains 15 residues. Germline loops: CDR1 MNHEY, CDR2 SVGAGI.

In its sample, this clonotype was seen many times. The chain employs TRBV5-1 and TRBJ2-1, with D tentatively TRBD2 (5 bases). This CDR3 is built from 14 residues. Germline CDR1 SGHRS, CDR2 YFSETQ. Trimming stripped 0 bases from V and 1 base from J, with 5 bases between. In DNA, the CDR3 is TGCGCCAGCAGCTTGGAGCGGTCCTACAATGAGCAGTTCTTC. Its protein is CASSLERSYNEQFF. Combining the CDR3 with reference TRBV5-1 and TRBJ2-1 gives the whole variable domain KAGVTQTPRYLIKTRGQQVTLSCSPISGHRSVSWYQQTPGQGLQFLFEYFSETQRNKGNFPGRFSGRQFSNSRSEMNVSTLELGDSALYLCASSLERSYNEQFFGPGTRLTVL.

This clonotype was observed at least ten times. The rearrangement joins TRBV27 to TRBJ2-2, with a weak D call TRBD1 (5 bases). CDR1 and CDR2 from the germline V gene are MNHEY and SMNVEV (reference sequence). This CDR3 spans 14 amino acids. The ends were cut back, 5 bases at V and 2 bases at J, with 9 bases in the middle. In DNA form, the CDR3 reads TGTGCCAGCAGTCCTGGACACAACACCGGGGAGCTGTTTTTT. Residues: CASSPGHNTGELFF.

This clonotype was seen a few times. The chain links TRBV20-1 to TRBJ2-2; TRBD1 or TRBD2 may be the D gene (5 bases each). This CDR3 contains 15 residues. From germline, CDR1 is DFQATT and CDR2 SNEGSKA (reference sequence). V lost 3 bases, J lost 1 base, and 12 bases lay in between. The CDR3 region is CSASRGQGNTGELFF. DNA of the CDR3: TGCAGTGCTAGTCGGGGTCAGGGGAACACCGGGGAGCTGTTTTTT.

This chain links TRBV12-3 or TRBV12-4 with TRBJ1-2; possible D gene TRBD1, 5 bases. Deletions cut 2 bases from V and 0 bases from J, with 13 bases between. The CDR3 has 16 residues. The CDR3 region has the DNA TGTGCCAGCAGTTTAACCGGGGGGGTACCTAACTATGGCTACACCTTC. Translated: CASSLTGGVPNYGYTF.

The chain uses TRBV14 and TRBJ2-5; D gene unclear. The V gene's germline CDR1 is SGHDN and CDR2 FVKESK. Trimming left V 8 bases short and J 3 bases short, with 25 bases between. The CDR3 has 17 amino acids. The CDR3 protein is CASPQSRCGDSEETQYF. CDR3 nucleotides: TGTGCCAGCCCCCAAAGCCGATGTGGAGACTCCGAAGAGACCCAGTACTTC.

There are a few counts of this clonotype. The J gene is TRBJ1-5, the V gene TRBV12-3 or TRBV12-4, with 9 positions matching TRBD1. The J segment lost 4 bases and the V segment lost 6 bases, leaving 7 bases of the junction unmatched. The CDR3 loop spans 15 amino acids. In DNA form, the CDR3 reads TGTGCCAGCAGACCACCCGGGACAGGGAATCAGCCCCAGCATTTT. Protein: CASRPPGTGNQPQHF.

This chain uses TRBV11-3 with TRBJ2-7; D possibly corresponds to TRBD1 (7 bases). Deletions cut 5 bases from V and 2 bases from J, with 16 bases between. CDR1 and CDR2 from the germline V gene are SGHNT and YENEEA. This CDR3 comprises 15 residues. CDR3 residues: CASSAGGTVPYEQYF. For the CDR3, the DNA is TGTGCCAGCAGCGCCGGAGGGACAGTACCCTACGAGCAGTACTTC.

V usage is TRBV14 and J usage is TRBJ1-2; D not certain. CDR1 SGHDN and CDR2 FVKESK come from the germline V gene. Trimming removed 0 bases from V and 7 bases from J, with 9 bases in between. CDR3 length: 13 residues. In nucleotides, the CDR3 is TGTGCCAGCAGCCAAGATCAATGGGGTGGCTACACCTTC. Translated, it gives CASSQDQWGGYTF.

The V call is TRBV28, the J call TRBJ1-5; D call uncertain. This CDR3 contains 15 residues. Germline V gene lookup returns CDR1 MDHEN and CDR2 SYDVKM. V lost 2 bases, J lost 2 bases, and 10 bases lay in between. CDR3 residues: CASSLTAAGNQPQHF. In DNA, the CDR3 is TGTGCCAGCAGTTTAACGGCAGCAGGCAATCAGCCCCAGCATTTT.

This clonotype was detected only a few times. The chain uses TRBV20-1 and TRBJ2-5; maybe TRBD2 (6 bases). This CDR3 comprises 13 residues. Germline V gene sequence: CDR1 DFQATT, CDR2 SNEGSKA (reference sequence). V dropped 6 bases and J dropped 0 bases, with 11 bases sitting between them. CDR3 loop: CSAGGLYQETQYF. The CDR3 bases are TGCAGTGCGGGGGGACTGTACCAAGAGACCCAGTACTTC.

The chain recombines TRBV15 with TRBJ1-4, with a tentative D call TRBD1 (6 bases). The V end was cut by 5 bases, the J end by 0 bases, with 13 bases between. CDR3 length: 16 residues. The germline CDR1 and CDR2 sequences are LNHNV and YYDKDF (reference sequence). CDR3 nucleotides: TGTGCCACCAGCCGAATGAGGGGGGCAACTAATGAAAAACTGTTTTTT. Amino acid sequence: CATSRMRGATNEKLFF.

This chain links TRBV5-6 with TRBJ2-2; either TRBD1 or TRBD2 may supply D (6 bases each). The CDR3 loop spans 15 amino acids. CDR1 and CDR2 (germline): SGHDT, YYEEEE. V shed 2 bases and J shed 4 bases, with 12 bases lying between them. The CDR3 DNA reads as TGTGCCAGCAGCTTACGGGGGCGTCGCACCGGGGAGCTGTTTTTT. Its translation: CASSLRGRRTGELFF.

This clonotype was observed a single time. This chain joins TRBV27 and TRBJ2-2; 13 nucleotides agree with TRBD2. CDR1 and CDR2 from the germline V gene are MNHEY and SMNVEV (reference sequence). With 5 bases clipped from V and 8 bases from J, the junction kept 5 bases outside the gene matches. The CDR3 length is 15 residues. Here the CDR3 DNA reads TGTGCCAGCAGTGTGACTAGCGGGAGGTCTGGGGAGCTGTTTTTT. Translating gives CASSVTSGRSGELFF.

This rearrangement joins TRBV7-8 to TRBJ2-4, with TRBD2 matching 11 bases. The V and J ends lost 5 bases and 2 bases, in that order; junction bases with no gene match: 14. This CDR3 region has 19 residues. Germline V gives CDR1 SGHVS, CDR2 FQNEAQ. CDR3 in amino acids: CASSPGTSGNTLTKNIQYF. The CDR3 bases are TGTGCCAGCAGCCCAGGGACTAGCGGAAACACGCTAACCAAAAACATTCAGTACTTC.

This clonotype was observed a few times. The CDR3 sequence is CSVEGSSGSYEQYF. The CDR3 region has the DNA TGCAGCGTTGAAGGGTCTAGCGGGAGCTACGAGCAGTACTTC. The chain uses TRBV29-1 and TRBJ2-7, with 10 positions matching TRBD2. This CDR3 has 14 residues. Germline trimming cut 1 base from V and 3 bases from J; bases unmatched to any gene: 3. Per germline, CDR1 SQVTM and CDR2 ANQGSEA.

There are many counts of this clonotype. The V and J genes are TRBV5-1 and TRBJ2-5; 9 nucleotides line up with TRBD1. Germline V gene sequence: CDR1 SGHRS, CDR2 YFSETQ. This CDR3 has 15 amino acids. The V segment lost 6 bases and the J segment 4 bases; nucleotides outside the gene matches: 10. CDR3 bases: TGCGCCAGCACCCAAGGACAGGGGAGTCGAGAGACCCAGTACTTC. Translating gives CASTQGQGSRETQYF.

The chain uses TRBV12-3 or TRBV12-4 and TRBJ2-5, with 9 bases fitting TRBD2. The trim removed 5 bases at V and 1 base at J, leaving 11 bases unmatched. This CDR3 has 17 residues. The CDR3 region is CASSPNELAGSQETQYF. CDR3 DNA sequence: TGTGCCAGCAGTCCAAACGAACTAGCGGGCAGCCAAGAGACCCAGTACTTC.

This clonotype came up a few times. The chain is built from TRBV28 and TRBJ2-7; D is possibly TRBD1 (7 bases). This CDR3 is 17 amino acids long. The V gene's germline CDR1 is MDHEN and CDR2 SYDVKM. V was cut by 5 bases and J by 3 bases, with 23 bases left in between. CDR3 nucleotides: TGTGCCAGCAGTCGCGGGACAGCTTTAGTCCCAAACTACGAGCAGTACGTC. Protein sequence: CASSRGTALVPNYEQYV.